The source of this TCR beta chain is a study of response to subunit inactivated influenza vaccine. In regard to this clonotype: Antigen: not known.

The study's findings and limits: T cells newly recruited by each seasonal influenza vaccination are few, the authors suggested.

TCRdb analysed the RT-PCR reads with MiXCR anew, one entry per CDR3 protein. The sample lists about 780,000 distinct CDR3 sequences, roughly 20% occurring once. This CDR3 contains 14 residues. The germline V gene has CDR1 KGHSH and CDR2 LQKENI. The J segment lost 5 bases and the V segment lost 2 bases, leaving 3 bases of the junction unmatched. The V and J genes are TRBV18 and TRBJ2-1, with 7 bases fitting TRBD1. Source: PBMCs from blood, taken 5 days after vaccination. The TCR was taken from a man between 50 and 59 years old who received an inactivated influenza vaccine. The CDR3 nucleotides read TGTGCCAGCTCACCAGAGGGGGCTAACAATGAGCAGTTCTTC. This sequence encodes CASSPEGANNEQFF.